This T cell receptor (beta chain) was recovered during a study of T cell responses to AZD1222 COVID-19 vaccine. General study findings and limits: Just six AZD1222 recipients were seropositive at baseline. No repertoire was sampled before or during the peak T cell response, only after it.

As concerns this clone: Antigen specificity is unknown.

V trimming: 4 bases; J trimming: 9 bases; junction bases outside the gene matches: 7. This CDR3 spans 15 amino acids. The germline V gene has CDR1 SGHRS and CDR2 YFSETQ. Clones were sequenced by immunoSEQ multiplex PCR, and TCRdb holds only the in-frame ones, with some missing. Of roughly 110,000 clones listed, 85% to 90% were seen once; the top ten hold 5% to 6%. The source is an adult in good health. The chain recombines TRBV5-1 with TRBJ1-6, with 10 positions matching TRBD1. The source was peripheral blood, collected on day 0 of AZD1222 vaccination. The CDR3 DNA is TGCGCCAGCAGCCCGGGACAGGGGACTCTTTCACCCCTCCACTTT. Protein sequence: CASSPGQGTLSPLHF. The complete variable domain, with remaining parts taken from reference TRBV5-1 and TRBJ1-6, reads KAGVTQTPRYLIKTRGQQVTLSCSPISGHRSVSWYQQTPGQGLQFLFEYFSETQRNKGNFPGRFSGRQFSNSRSEMNVSTLELGDSALYLCASSPGQGTLSPLHFGNGTRLTVT.